A selection of T cell receptor beta chains follows, all from one sample in a study of blood T cells in healthy people across ages. Each CDR3 protein gets one entry after TCRdb re-called the 5' RACE reads with MiXCR. Of about 970,000 distinct CDR3 sequences listed, just over 50% are singletons. Sequenced sample: blood. These TCRs come from a woman aged 55-75 years in good health. CDR3s include the opening cysteine and the closing phenylalanine or tryptophan. The D gene is left open where the match is weak. The size of a clone is reported for some rows only, either as once, few or many, or as a class for expanded clones.

CDR3 protein: CASSDQGLAVRADTQYF; CDR3 DNA: TGTGCCAGCAGTGACCAAGGGCTAGCGGTACGCGCAGATACGCAGTATTTT; D gene: TRBD2; clone size: few; V gene: TRBV6-4; J gene: TRBJ2-3
CDR3 protein: CAISDYQSGSIRNEQFF; CDR3 DNA: TGTGCCATCAGTGACTATCAGAGCGGGAGTATTAGGAATGAGCAGTTCTTC; D gene: TRBD2; clone size: few; V gene: TRBV10-3; J gene: TRBJ2-1
CDR3 protein: CSANRDSDTQYF; CDR3 DNA: TGCAGTGCTAACAGGGATTCGGATACGCAGTATTTT; D gene: -; clone size: -; V gene: TRBV20-1; J gene: TRBJ2-3
CDR3 protein: CSARDSRPSGRSDTQYF; CDR3 DNA: TGCAGTGCTAGAGACTCGCGGCCTAGTGGGAGGTCGGATACGCAGTATTTT; D gene: -; clone size: -; V gene: TRBV20-1; J gene: TRBJ2-3
CDR3 protein: CASSELQVDGYTF; CDR3 DNA: TGTGCCAGCAGTGAACTACAGGTTGATGGCTACACCTTC; D gene: -; clone size: few; V gene: TRBV25-1; J gene: TRBJ1-2
CDR3 protein: CASSSIAVGPLRRADTQYF; CDR3 DNA: TGTGCCAGCAGCTCGATCGCGGTGGGTCCGCTAAGAAGGGCAGATACGCAGTATTTT; D gene: -; clone size: few; V gene: TRBV7-2; J gene: TRBJ2-3
CDR3 protein: CASSLSPGQETQYF; CDR3 DNA: TGTGCCAGCAGCTTGAGTCCAGGGCAAGAGACCCAGTACTTC; D gene: -; clone size: many; V gene: TRBV7-2; J gene: TRBJ2-5
CDR3 protein: CASSHPQRKQETQYF; CDR3 DNA: TGCGCCAGCAGCCACCCGCAAAGGAAACAAGAGACCCAGTACTTC; D gene: -; clone size: few; V gene: TRBV4-1; J gene: TRBJ2-5
CDR3 protein: CASAKPGTGFYEQYF; CDR3 DNA: TGTGCCAGCGCGAAACCCGGGACAGGGTTCTACGAGCAGTACTTC; D gene: TRBD1; clone size: -; V gene: TRBV28; J gene: TRBJ2-7
CDR3 protein: CASSLKRTSGSYTYEQYF; CDR3 DNA: TGTGCCAGCAGCCTAAAGAGGACTAGCGGGAGTTACACGTACGAGCAGTACTTC; D gene: TRBD2; clone size: -; V gene: TRBV3-1; J gene: TRBJ2-7
CDR3 protein: CASSLEASGSNEQFF; CDR3 DNA: TGTGCCAGCAGCTTGGAGGCTAGCGGGAGCAATGAGCAGTTCTTC; D gene: TRBD2; clone size: few; V gene: TRBV7-2; J gene: TRBJ2-1
CDR3 protein: CASRGGWDEQYF; CDR3 DNA: TGTGCCAGCAGAGGAGGTTGGGATGAGCAGTACTTC; D gene: -; clone size: -; V gene: TRBV28; J gene: TRBJ2-7
CDR3 protein: CASSPLGETGGAGLYGYTF; CDR3 DNA: TGTGCCAGCAGCCCCCTAGGGGAGACAGGGGGCGCGGGCCTCTATGGCTACACCTTC; D gene: TRBD1; clone size: -; V gene: TRBV7-6; J gene: TRBJ1-2
CDR3 protein: CASSFQSSYNEQFF; CDR3 DNA: TGTGCCAGCAGTTTTCAAAGCTCCTACAATGAGCAGTTCTTC; D gene: -; clone size: -; V gene: TRBV27; J gene: TRBJ2-1
CDR3 protein: CASSSTGTRTDTQYF; CDR3 DNA: TGTGCCAGCAGCTCTACCGGGACTAGGACAGATACGCAGTATTTT; D gene: TRBD2; clone size: few; V gene: TRBV7-2; J gene: TRBJ2-3
CDR3 protein: CASNRQGLRAEQYF; CDR3 DNA: TGTGCCAGCAACCGACAGGGGTTAAGGGCCGAGCAGTACTTC; D gene: TRBD1; clone size: -; V gene: TRBV6-6; J gene: TRBJ2-7
CDR3 protein: CASSLGYGTSGRYEQYF; CDR3 DNA: TGTGCCAGCAGTTTAGGCTACGGGACTAGCGGGAGGTACGAGCAGTACTTC; D gene: TRBD2; clone size: -; V gene: TRBV12-3/TRBV12-4; J gene: TRBJ2-7
CDR3 protein: CASSYPGKACEQYF; CDR3 DNA: TGCGCCAGCAGCTACCCCGGGAAAGCCTGCGAGCAGTACTTC; D gene: -; clone size: -; V gene: TRBV4-1; J gene: TRBJ2-7
CDR3 protein: CASSLAFGGAGEQFF; CDR3 DNA: TGCGCCAGCAGCTTGGCCTTCGGGGGAGCGGGTGAGCAGTTCTTC; D gene: -; clone size: -; V gene: TRBV5-1; J gene: TRBJ2-1
CDR3 protein: CASSSWDRVLDEQYF; CDR3 DNA: TGTGCCAGCAGTTCCTGGGACAGGGTACTCGACGAGCAGTACTTC; D gene: TRBD1; clone size: few; V gene: TRBV12-3/TRBV12-4; J gene: TRBJ2-7
CDR3 protein: CSAFGTAQETRYF; CDR3 DNA: TGCAGCGCCTTCGGGACAGCACAAGAGACCCGGTACTTC; D gene: TRBD1; clone size: once; V gene: TRBV29-1; J gene: TRBJ2-5
CDR3 protein: CASSQLPRTGGREKLFF; CDR3 DNA: TGCGCCAGCAGCCAACTTCCTCGGACAGGGGGAAGAGAAAAACTGTTTTTT; D gene: TRBD1; clone size: -; V gene: TRBV4-1; J gene: TRBJ1-4
CDR3 protein: CSAGPGAQYF; CDR3 DNA: TGCAGTGCAGGGCCGGGGGCCCAGTACTTC; D gene: -; clone size: -; V gene: TRBV20-1; J gene: TRBJ2-7
CDR3 protein: CASSGEGDTQYF; CDR3 DNA: TGCGCCAGCAGCGGAGAGGGAGATACGCAGTATTTT; D gene: -; clone size: few; V gene: TRBV5-1; J gene: TRBJ2-3